This T cell receptor beta chain was identified during a study of T cell clones after liver transplantation. Study-wide background: Pre-transplant mixed lymphocyte reactions yielded third-party-reactive TCRbeta sequences as comparators for graft-donor-reactive sequences.

Sorting of unstimulated PBMCs yielded separate CD3+CD4+ and CD3+CD8+ fractions. Produced via immunoSEQ multiplex PCR; TCRdb's table is partial and in-frame only. This sample has tens of thousands of clones; 70% to 90% occur once, and the top ten carry less than 3.5%. The V end lost 3 bases, the J end lost 8 bases, and 16 bases lay between the germline ends. The CDR3 length is 14 residues. Germline loops: CDR1 SGHTA, CDR2 FQGNSA. The material was CD4+ T cells from blood, obtained at the 22-month timepoint. The chain couples TRBV7-2 to TRBJ1-2; D call uncertain. The TCR sequence derives from a human patient who received a liver transplant. Part of the T cells may come from the graft donor. In DNA form, the CDR3 reads TGTGCCAGCAGCTTGGGATTAGATGGAAGAGGCTACACCTTC. It yields the protein CASSLGLDGRGYTF.